Many counts were recorded for the clone carrying this T cell receptor (beta chain). Its antigen is still unknown. CDR1 and CDR2 (germline): MNHEY, SMNVEV (reference sequence). The length of the CDR3 is 18 residues. Trimming removed 7 bases at V and 0 bases at J, with 22 bases between. These data belong to a study of T cells in Graves' hyperthyroidism and ophthalmopathy. Study-wide results and limits: Before onset, by a median of around 6.4 months, the model predicted ophthalmopathy. Blood also contained most expanded thyroid clonotypes above 0.001.

Researchers amplified the TCR beta CDR3 regions from RNA transcripts. HTBI primers were employed in a first-round RT-PCR of the TCR CDR3. TCRdb itself ran the multiplex PCR reads through MiXCR, one entry per CDR3 protein. Of some 770,000 distinct CDR3 sequences listed, roughly 15% are singletons. The V call is TRBV27, the J call TRBJ2-1, with D tentatively TRBD2 (7 bases). Input material: blood. The TCR was taken from a man younger than 30 with Graves' hyperthyroidism. CDR3 nucleotides: TGTGCCAGCACCCCCTTGAGGGGGGGCCTTAGCTCCTACAATGAGCAGTTCTTC. Its protein product is CASTPLRGGLSSYNEQFF.